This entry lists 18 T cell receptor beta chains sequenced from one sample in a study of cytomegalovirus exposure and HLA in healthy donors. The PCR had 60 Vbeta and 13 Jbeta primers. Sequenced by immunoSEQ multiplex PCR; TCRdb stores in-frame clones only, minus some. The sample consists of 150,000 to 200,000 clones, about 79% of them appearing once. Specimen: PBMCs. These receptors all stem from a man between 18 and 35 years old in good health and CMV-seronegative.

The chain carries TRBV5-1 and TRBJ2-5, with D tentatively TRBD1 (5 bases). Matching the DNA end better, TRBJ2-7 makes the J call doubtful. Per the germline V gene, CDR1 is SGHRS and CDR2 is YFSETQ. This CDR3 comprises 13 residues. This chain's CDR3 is CASTGDSSYEQYF. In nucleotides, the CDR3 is TGCGCCAGCACTGGCGACAGCTCCTACGAGCAGTACTTC.

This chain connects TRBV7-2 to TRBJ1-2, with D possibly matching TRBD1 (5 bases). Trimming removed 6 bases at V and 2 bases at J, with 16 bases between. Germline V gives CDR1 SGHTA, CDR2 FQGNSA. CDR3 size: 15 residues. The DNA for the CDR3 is TGTGCCAGCAGAACCAAGGGGCGGGAGAACTATGGCTACACCTTC. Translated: CASRTKGRENYGYTF.

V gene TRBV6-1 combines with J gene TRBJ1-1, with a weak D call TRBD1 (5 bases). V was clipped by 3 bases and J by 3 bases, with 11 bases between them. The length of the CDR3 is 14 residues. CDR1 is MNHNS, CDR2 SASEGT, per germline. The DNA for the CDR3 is TGTGCCAGCAGTGATGGGGGGTATGACACTGAAGCTTTCTTT. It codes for CASSDGGYDTEAFF.

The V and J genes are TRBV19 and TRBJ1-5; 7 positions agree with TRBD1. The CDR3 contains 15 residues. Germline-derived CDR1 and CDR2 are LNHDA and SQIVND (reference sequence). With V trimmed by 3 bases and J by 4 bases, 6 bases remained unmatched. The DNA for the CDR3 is TGTGCCAGTAGTATCAACCCAGGGGGGAATCAGCCCCAGCATTTT. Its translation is CASSINPGGNQPQHF. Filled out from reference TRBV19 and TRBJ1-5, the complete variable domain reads DGGITQSPKYLFRKEGQNVTLSCEQNLNHDAMYWYRQDPGQGLRLIYYSQIVNDFQKGDIAEGYSVSREKKESFPLTVTSAQKNPTAFYLCASSINPGGNQPQHFGDGTRLSIL.

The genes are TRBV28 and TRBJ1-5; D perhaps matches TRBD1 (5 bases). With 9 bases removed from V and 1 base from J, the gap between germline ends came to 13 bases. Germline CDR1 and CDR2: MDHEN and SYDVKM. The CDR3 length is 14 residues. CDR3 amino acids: CASRSGGSNQPQHF. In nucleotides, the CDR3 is TGTGCCAGTAGATCGGGGGGGAGCAATCAGCCCCAGCATTTT.

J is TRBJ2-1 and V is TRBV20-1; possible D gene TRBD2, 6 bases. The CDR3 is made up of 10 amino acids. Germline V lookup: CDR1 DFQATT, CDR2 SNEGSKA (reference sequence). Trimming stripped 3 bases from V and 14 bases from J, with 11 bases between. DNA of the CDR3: TGCAGTGCTAGTGACGGGAGAAAGTTCTTC. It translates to CSASDGRKFF.

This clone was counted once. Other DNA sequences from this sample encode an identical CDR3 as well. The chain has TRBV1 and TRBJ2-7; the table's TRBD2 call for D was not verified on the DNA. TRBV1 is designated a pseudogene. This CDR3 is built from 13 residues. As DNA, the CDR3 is TGCACCAGCAGCGCGGATAGCTCCTACGAGCAGTACTTC. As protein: CTSSADSSYEQYF.

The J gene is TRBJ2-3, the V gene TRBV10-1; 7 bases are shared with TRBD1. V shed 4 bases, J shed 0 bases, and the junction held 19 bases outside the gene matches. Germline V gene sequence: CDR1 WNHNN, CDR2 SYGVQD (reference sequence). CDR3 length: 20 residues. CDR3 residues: CASSVSGQTLNRSSTDTQYF. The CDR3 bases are TGCGCCAGCAGTGTGTCGGGACAGACCCTTAATCGCTCTAGCACAGATACGCAGTATTTT.

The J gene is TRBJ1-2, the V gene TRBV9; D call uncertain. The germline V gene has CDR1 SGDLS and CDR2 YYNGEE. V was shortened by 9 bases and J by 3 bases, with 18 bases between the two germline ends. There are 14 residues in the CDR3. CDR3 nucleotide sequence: TGTGCCACTTCGACACTCCCGCTGGACTATGGCTACACCTTC. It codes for CATSTLPLDYGYTF. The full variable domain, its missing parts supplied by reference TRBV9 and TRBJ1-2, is DSGVTQTPKHLITATGQRVTLRCSPRSGDLSVYWYQQSLDQGLQFLIQYYNGEERAKGNILERFSAQQFPDLHSELNLSSLELGDSALYFCATSTLPLDYGYTFGSGTRLTVV.

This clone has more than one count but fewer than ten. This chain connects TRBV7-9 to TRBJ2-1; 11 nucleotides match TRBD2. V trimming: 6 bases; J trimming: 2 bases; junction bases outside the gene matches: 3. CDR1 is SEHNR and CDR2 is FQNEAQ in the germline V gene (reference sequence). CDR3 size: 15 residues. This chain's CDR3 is CASSLAGGAYNEQFF. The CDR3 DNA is TGTGCCAGCAGTCTAGCGGGGGGCGCCTACAATGAGCAGTTCTTC. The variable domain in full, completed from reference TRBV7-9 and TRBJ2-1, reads DTGVSQNPRHKITKRGQNVTFRCDPISEHNRLYWYRQTLGQGPEFLTYFQNEAQLEKSRLLSDRFSAERPKGSFSTLEIQRTEQGDSAMYLCASSLAGGAYNEQFFGPGTRLTVL.

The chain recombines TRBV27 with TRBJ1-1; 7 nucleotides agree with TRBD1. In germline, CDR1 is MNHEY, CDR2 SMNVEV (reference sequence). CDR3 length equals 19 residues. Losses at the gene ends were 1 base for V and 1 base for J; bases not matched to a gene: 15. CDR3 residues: CASSLWAGRAGGGNTEAFF. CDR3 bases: TGTGCCAGCAGTTTATGGGCGGGGCGGGCAGGGGGTGGGAACACTGAAGCTTTCTTT.

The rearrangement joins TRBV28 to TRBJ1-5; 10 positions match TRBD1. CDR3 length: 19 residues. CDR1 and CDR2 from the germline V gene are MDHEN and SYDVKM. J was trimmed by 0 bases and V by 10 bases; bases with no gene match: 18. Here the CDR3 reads CATTTPWDRGRHSNQPQHF. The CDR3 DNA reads TGTGCCACCACTACTCCTTGGGACAGGGGACGACATAGCAATCAGCCCCAGCATTTT.

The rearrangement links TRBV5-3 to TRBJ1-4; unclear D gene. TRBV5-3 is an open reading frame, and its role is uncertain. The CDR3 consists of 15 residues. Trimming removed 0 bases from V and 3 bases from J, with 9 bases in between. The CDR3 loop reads CARSLGRAANEKLFF. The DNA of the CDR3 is TGTGCCAGAAGCTTGGGGAGGGCTGCTAATGAAAAACTGTTTTTT.

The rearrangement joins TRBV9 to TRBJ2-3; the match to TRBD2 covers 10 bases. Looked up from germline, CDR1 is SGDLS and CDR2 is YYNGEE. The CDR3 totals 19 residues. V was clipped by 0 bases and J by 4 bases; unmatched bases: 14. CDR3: CASSVAGVAGGPGADTQYF. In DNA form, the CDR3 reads TGTGCCAGCAGCGTAGCTGGGGTAGCGGGGGGCCCAGGGGCAGATACGCAGTATTTT.

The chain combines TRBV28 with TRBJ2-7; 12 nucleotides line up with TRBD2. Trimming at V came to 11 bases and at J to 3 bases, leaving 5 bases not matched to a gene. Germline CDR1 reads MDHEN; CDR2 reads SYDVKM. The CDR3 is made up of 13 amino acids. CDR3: CASLAGGSYEQYF. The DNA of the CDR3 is TGTGCCTCCCTAGCGGGGGGGAGCTACGAGCAGTACTTC.

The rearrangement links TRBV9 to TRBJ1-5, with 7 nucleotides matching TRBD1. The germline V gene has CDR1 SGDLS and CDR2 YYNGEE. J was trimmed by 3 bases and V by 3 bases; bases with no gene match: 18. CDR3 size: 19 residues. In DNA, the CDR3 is TGTGCCAGCAGCGGAGCCCGGGTACAGGGGCGGCCCCCCAATCAGCCCCAGCATTTT. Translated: CASSGARVQGRPPNQPQHF.

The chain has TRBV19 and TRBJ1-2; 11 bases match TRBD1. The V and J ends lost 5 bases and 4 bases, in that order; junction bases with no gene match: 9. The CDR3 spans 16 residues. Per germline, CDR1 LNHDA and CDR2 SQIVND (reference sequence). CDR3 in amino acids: CASSPDRGRGIYGYTF. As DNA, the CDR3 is TGTGCCAGTAGTCCGGACAGGGGGCGGGGGATCTATGGCTACACCTTC.

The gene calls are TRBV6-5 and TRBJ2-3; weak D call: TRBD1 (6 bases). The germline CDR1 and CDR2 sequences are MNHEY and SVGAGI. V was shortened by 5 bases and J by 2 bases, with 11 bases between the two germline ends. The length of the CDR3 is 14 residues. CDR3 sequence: CASSGGQPTDTQYF. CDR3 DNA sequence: TGTGCCAGCAGTGGAGGACAGCCCACAGATACGCAGTATTTT.